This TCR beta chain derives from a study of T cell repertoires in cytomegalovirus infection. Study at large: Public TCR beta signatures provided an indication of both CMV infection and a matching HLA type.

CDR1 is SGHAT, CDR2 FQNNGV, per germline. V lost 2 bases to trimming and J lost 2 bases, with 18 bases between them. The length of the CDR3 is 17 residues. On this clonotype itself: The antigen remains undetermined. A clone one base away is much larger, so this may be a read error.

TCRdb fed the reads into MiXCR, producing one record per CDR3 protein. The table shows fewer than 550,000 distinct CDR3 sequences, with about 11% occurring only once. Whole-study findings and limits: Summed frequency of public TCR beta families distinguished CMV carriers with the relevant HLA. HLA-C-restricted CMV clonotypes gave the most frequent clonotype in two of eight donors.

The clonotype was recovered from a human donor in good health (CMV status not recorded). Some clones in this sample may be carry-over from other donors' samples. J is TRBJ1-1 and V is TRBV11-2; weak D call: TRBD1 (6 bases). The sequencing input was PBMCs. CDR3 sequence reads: CASSLWGARGINTEAFF. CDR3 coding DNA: TGTGCCAGCAGCTTATGGGGCGCCAGGGGCATAAACACTGAAGCTTTCTTT.